This T cell receptor (beta chain) was recorded in a study of cytomegalovirus exposure and HLA in healthy donors. Germline V lookup: CDR1 MNHNY, CDR2 SVGAGI (reference sequence). This CDR3 spans 14 amino acids. V lost 8 bases, J lost 7 bases, and 8 bases stayed unmatched. PCR was performed using 60 Vbeta and 13 Jbeta primers. The table came from immunoSEQ multiplex PCR; TCRdb's copy has only in-frame clones and leaves some out. The table lists 130,000 to 150,000 clones, approximately 80% of them singletons, with 2% to 2.5% in the top ten. This TCR came from a woman aged 18-29 years in good health and CMV-seropositive. V is TRBV6-6 and J is TRBJ1-6; 7 bases match TRBD1. Material for sequencing was PBMCs. The CDR3: CASVYRGQNSPLHF. CDR3 nucleotide sequence: TGTGCCAGCGTCTACAGGGGTCAAAATTCACCCCTCCACTTT.